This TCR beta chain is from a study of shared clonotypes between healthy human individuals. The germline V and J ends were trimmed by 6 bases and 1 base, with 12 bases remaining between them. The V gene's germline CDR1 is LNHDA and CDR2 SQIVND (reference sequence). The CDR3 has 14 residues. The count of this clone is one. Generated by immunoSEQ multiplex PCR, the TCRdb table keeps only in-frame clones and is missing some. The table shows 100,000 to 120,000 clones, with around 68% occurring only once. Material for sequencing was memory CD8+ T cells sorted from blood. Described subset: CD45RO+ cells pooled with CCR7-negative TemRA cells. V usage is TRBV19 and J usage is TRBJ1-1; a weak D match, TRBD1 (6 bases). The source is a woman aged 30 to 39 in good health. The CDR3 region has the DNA TGTGCCAGTAGGTCCGACAGGAGGAACACTGAAGCTTTCTTT. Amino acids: CASRSDRRNTEAFF.